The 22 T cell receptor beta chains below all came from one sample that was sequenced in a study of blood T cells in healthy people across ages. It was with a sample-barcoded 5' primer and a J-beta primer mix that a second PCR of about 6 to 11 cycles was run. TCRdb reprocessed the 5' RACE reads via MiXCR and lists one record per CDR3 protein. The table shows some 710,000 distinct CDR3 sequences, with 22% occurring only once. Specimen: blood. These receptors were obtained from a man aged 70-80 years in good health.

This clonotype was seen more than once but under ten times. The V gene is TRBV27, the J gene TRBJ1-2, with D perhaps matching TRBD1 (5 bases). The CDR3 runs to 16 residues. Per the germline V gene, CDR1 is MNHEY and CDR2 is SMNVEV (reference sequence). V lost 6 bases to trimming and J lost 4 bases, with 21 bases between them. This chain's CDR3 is CASSFALGEGTYGYTF. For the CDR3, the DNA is TGTGCCAGCAGCTTCGCCTTGGGGGAGGGCACCTATGGCTACACCTTC.

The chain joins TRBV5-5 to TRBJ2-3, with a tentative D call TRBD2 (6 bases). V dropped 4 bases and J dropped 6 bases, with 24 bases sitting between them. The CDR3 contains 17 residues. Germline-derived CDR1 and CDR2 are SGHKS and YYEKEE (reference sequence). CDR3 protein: CASSAGIAAPGVDTQYF. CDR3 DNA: TGTGCCAGCAGCGCCGGGATAGCGGCACCTGGTGTGGATACGCAGTATTTT.

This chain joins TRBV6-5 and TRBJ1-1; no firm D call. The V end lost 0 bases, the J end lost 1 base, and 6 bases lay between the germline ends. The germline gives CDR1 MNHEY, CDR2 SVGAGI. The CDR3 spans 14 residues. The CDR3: CASSYSSSNTEAFF. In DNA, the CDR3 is TGTGCCAGCAGTTACTCCTCATCGAACACTGAAGCTTTCTTT.

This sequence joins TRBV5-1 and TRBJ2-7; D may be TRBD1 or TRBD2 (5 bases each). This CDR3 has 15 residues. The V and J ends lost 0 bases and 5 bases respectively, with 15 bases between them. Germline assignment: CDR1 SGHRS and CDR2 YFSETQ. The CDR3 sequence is CASSLDGTLGDEQYV. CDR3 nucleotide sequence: TGCGCCAGCAGCTTGGATGGGACCCTGGGGGACGAGCAGTACGTC.

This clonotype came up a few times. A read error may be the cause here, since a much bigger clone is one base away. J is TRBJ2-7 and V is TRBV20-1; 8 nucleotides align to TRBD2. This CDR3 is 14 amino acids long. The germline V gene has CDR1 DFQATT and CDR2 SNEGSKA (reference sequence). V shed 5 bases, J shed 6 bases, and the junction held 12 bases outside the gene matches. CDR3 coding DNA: TGCAGTGCTCCCCGGGGGGGGCTAGTTTGCGAGCAGTACTTC. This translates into CSAPRGGLVCEQYF.

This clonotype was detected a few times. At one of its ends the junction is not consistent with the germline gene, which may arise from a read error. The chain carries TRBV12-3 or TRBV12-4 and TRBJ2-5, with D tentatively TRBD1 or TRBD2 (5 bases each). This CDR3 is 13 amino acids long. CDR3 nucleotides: TGTGCCAGCAGTTTAGCGCAAGGGACCCCTGGGTTCTTC. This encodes CASSLAQGTPGFF.

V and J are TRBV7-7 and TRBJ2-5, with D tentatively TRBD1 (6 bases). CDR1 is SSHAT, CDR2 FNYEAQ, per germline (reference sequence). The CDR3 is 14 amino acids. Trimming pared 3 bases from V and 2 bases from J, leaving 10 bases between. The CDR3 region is CASSLKGQQETQYF. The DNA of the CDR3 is TGTGCCAGCAGCTTGAAGGGACAACAAGAGACCCAGTACTTC.

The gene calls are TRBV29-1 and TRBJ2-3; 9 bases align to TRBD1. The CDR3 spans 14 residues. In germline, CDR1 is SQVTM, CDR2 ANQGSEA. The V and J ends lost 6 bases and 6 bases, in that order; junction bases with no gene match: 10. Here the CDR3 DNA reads TGCAGCGTAGCGGACAGGGGTTGGACGGATACGCAGTATTTT. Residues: CSVADRGWTDTQYF.

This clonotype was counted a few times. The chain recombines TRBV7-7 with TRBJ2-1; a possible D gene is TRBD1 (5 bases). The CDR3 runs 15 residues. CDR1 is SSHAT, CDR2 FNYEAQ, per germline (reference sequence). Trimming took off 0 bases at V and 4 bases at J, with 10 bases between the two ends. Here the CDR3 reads CASSLAGAQYNEQFF. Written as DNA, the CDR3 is TGTGCCAGCAGCTTAGCAGGGGCGCAGTACAATGAGCAGTTCTTC.

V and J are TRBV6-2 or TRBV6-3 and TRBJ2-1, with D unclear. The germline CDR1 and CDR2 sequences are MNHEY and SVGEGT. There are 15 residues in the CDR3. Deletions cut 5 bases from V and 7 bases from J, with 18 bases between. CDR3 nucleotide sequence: TGTGCCAGCAGTATGCGAGGAACCTTAGGGAATGAGCAGTTCTTC. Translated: CASSMRGTLGNEQFF.

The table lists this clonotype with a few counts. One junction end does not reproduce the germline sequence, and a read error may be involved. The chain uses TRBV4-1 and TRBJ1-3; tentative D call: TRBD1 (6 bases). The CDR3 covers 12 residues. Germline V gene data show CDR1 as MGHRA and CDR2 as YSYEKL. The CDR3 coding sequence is TGCGCCAGCAGCCAAGACCAGGGGCCAAAGGATTTT. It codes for CASSQDQGPKDF.

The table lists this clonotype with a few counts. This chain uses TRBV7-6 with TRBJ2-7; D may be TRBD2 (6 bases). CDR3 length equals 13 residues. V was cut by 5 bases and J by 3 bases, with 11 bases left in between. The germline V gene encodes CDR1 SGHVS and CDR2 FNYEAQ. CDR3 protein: CASSGGLIYEQYF. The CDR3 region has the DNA TGTGCCAGCAGCGGAGGGTTGATCTACGAGCAGTACTTC. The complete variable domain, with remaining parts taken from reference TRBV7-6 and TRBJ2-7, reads GAGVSQSPRYKVTKRGQDVALRCDPISGHVSLYWYRQALGQGPEFLTYFNYEAQQDKSGLPNDRFSAERPEGSISTLTIQRTEQRDSAMYRCASSGGLIYEQYFGPGTRLTVT.

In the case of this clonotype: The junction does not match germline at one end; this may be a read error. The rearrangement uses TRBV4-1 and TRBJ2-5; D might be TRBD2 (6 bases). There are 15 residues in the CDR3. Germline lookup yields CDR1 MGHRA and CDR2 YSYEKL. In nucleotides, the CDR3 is TGCGCCAGCAGCCAAGTAGGTCTAGCGCAAGAGACCCTGTACTTC. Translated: CASSQVGLAQETLYF.

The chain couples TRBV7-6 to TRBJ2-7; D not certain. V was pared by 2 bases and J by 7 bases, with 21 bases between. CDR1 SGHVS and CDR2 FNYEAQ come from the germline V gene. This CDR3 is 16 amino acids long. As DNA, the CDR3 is TGTGCCAGCAGCTTACTCGTCGGACCATCCCGAAGTGAGCAGTACTTC. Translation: CASSLLVGPSRSEQYF. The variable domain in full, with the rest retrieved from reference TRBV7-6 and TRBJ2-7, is GAGVSQSPRYKVTKRGQDVALRCDPISGHVSLYWYRQALGQGPEFLTYFNYEAQQDKSGLPNDRFSAERPEGSISTLTIQRTEQRDSAMYRCASSLLVGPSRSEQYFGPGTRLTVT.

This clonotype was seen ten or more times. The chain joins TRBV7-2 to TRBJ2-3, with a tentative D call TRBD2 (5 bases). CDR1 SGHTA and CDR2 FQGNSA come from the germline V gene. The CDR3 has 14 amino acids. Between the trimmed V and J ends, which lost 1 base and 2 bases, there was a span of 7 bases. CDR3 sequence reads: CASSLEDSTDTQYF. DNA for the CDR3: TGTGCCAGCAGCTTAGAGGACTCCACAGATACGCAGTATTTT.

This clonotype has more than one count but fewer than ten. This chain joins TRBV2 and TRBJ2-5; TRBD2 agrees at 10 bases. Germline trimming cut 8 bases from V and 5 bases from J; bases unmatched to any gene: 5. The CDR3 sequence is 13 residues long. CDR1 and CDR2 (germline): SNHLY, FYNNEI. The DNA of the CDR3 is TGTGCCAGCGCGGGACTAGCGAGGGAGACCCAGTACTTC. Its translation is CASAGLARETQYF.

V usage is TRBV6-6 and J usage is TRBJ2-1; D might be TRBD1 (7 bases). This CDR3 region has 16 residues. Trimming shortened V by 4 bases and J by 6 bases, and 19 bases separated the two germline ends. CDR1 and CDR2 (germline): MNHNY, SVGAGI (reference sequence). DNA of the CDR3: TGTGCCAGCAGTTCAGCCGGGACTCAGGGGGTCAATGAGCAGTTCTTC. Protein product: CASSSAGTQGVNEQFF.

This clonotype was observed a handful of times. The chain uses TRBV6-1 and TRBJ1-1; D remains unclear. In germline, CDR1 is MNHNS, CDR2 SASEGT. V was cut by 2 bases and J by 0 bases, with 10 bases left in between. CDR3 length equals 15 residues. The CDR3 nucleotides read TGTGCCAGCAGTGAAAACGGAGTTATGAACACTGAAGCTTTCTTT. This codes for CASSENGVMNTEAFF.

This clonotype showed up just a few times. CDR3 protein: CSARGFLDRDYGYTF. For the CDR3, the DNA is TGCAGTGCTAGGGGGTTTTTGGACAGGGATTATGGCTACACCTTC. The chain recombines TRBV20-1 with TRBJ1-2; 8 positions agree with TRBD1. Germline CDR1 and CDR2: DFQATT and SNEGSKA (reference sequence). V dropped 3 bases and J dropped 5; count of bases not matched to a gene: 11. This CDR3 spans 15 amino acids.

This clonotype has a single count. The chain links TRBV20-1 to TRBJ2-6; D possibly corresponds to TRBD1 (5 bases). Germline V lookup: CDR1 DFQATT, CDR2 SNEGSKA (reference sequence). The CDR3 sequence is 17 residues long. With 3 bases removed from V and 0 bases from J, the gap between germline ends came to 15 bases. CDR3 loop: CSASGARANSGANVLTF. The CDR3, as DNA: TGCAGTGCTAGTGGTGCCAGGGCCAACTCTGGGGCCAACGTCCTGACTTTC.

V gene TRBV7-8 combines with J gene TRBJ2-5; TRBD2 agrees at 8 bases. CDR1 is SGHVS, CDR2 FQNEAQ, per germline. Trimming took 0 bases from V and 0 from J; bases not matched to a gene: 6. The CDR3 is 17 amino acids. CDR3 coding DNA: TGTGCCAGCAGCTTAGCGGGTTTAGCGGGGAACCAAGAGACCCAGTACTTC. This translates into CASSLAGLAGNQETQYF.

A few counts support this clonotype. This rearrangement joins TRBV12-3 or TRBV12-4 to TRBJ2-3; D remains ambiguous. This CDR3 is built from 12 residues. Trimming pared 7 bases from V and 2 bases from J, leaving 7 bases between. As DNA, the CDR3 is TGTGCCAGCACCCGGTACACAGATACGCAGTATTTT. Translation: CASTRYTDTQYF.